The 30 T cell receptor beta chains below come from one sample, sequenced in a study of radiation and T cells in renal cell carcinoma. Data came from immunoSEQ multiplex PCR; TCRdb stores just in-frame clones and leaves some out. Here the sample spans roughly 170,000 clones, about 88% being singletons. Time point: blood 4 weeks post-SBRT, at nephrectomy. Regarding treatment: 15 Gy SBRT to primary tumor, nephrectomy 4 weeks later. The input for sequencing was blood, taken from a patient whose treatment included radiotherapy and nephrectomy. These TCRs come from a woman aged 50 to 60 with renal cell carcinoma.

This sequence joins TRBV5-1 and TRBJ1-1; D uncertain. CDR3 size: 15 residues. Trimming pared 0 bases from V and 2 bases from J, leaving 11 bases between. Germline CDR1 is SGHRS and CDR2 is YFSETQ. The CDR3 spells CASSLETAKNTEAFF. For the CDR3, the DNA is TGCGCCAGCAGCTTGGAGACGGCTAAAAACACTGAAGCTTTCTTT.

The chain employs TRBV7-3 and TRBJ2-1; tentative D call: TRBD2 (6 bases). There are 12 residues in the CDR3. V was pared by 1 base and J by 9 bases, with 7 bases between. Germline CDR1 and CDR2: SGHTA and FQGTGA. The CDR3 sequence is CASSLRGGEQFF. In DNA, the CDR3 is TGTGCCAGCAGCTTAAGGGGAGGTGAGCAGTTCTTC.

J is TRBJ2-3 and V is TRBV9, with D uncertain. This CDR3 region has 14 residues. V was clipped by 3 bases and J by 0 bases, with 8 bases between them. Germline loops: CDR1 SGDLS, CDR2 YYNGEE. Here the CDR3 DNA reads TGTGCCAGCAGCGACCAACTGAGCACAGATACGCAGTATTTT. Protein sequence: CASSDQLSTDTQYF.

V gene TRBV10-3 combines with J gene TRBJ1-2; 11 bases match TRBD1. CDR3 length equals 15 residues. Germline lookup yields CDR1 ENHRY and CDR2 SYGVKD. Losses at the gene ends were 5 bases for V and 4 bases for J; bases not matched to a gene: 6. DNA of the CDR3: TGTGCCATCAGTTCGCCGGGACAGGGGGTCTATGGCTACACCTTC. Translating it yields CAISSPGQGVYGYTF.

V and J are TRBV14 and TRBJ1-2; the D is unclear. CDR1 is SGHDN and CDR2 is FVKESK in the germline V gene. The CDR3 contains 13 residues. Deletions cut 4 bases from V and 3 bases from J, with 9 bases between. CDR3 sequence reads: CASSLDYDYGYTF. Here the CDR3 DNA reads TGTGCCAGCAGCCTAGACTACGACTATGGCTACACCTTC.

The V gene is TRBV6-1, the J gene TRBJ1-2, with D unclear. This CDR3 is built from 12 residues. From germline, CDR1 is MNHNS and CDR2 SASEGT. V lost 0 bases and J lost 7, with 6 bases in between. The DNA of the CDR3 is TGTGCCAGCAGTGAAGCCTCGTTTGGCTACACCTTC. Its protein product is CASSEASFGYTF.

This rearrangement joins TRBV6-1 to TRBJ1-2; D uncertain. CDR1 and CDR2 from the germline V gene are MNHNS and SASEGT. This CDR3 region has 15 residues. V shed 1 base and J shed 0 bases, with 9 bases lying between them. CDR3 residues: CASSEGSGANYGYTF. For the CDR3, the DNA is TGTGCCAGCAGTGAAGGATCTGGAGCTAACTATGGCTACACCTTC.

The chain uses TRBV7-2 and TRBJ2-3; 7 positions agree with TRBD1. Trimming cost V 5 bases and J 2 bases; bases outside gene matches: 7. Germline CDR1 SGHTA, CDR2 FQGNSA. This CDR3 contains 15 residues. In DNA, the CDR3 is TGTGCCAGCAGCCAACGACAGGGTCTCACAGATACGCAGTATTTT. This translates into CASSQRQGLTDTQYF.

V and J are TRBV11-2 and TRBJ2-3; tentatively, D is TRBD2 (7 bases). The CDR3 length is 15 residues. CDR1 and CDR2 (germline): SGHAT, FQNNGV. V lost 2 bases and J 5 bases, leaving 14 bases between the germline ends. CDR3 DNA: TGTGCCAGCAGCTTACGGGGGGCCGGGGGAGATACGCAGTATTTT. Translated: CASSLRGAGGDTQYF.

This clone was observed a single time. V and J are TRBV7-9 and TRBJ2-6; D remains ambiguous. The germline V gene has CDR1 SEHNR and CDR2 FQNEAQ (reference sequence). The V end was cut by 7 bases, the J end by 0 bases, with 13 bases between. The CDR3 consists of 16 residues. CDR3 sequence reads: CASTLRRSSGANVLTF. CDR3 in DNA: TGTGCCAGCACCCTGCGCCGGTCCTCTGGGGCCAACGTCCTGACTTTC.

J is TRBJ2-1 and V is TRBV6-1; maybe TRBD2 (5 bases). The CDR3 sequence is 14 residues long. V shed 2 bases and J shed 3 bases, with 8 bases lying between them. Germline CDR1 is MNHNS and CDR2 is SASEGT. CDR3: CASSESGLYNEQFF. CDR3 nucleotide sequence: TGTGCCAGCAGTGAAAGCGGCCTCTACAATGAGCAGTTCTTC.

The V call is TRBV11-2, the J call TRBJ1-1, with D unclear. The CDR3 consists of 11 residues. Deletions cut 5 bases from V and 11 bases from J, with 12 bases between. CDR1 is SGHAT, CDR2 FQNNGV, per germline. In DNA form, the CDR3 reads TGTGCCAGCAGCGACCGATTGAGGGCTTTCTTT. Translated: CASSDRLRAFF.

The rearrangement uses TRBV7-9 and TRBJ2-5, with TRBD1 as a possible D gene (5 bases). Germline loops: CDR1 SEHNR, CDR2 FQNEAQ (reference sequence). This CDR3 is 14 amino acids long. Trimming left V 5 bases short and J 1 base short, with 11 bases between. The CDR3, as DNA: TGTGCCAGCAGCCCCAGGGTTCCCCAAGAGACCCAGTACTTC. Translated, it gives CASSPRVPQETQYF.

This sequence joins TRBV29-1 and TRBJ2-1; maybe TRBD2 (6 bases). CDR3 length: 12 residues. Germline loops: CDR1 SQVTM, CDR2 ANQGSEA. V dropped 8 bases and J dropped 5 bases, with 13 bases sitting between them. As DNA, the CDR3 is TGCAGCCCCCTAGGAGGGAACAATGAGCAGTTCTTC. The encoded protein is CSPLGGNNEQFF.

In this sample, this clone turned up once. The rearrangement uses TRBV19 and TRBJ1-2, with D maybe TRBD1 (5 bases). The V and J ends lost 2 bases and 4 bases respectively, with 20 bases between them. Looked up from germline, CDR1 is LNHDA and CDR2 is SQIVND (reference sequence). There are 17 residues in the CDR3. The CDR3 DNA is TGTGCCAGTAGTATAAGGGGCCGGGGTCAACCCGGCTATGGCTACACCTTC. Residues: CASSIRGRGQPGYGYTF.

The table lists this clone with a few counts. This chain connects TRBV14 to TRBJ2-3; TRBD1 matches at 8 bases. The CDR3 consists of 17 residues. Germline loops: CDR1 SGHDN, CDR2 FVKESK. The V segment lost 3 bases and the J segment 2 bases; nucleotides outside the gene matches: 10. The CDR3 DNA follows: TGTGCCAGCAGCCAGACACGGACAGGGTGGGACACAGATACGCAGTATTTT. Translation gives CASSQTRTGWDTDTQYF.

The genes are TRBV6-5 and TRBJ2-6; D not certain. Per germline, CDR1 MNHEY and CDR2 SVGAGI. The CDR3 consists of 14 residues. V lost 6 bases and J lost 0, with 6 bases in between. The CDR3 coding sequence is TGTGCCAGCAGCATCCTCTCTGGGGCCAACGTCCTGACTTTC. This sequence encodes CASSILSGANVLTF.

The chain links TRBV7-9 to TRBJ2-5; TRBD2 might be the D (7 bases). The CDR3 is made up of 14 amino acids. V gave up 1 base and J gave up 4 bases, with 10 bases separating them. The germline CDR1 and CDR2 sequences are SEHNR and FQNEAQ (reference sequence). CDR3 DNA sequence: TGTGCCAGCAGCTTAGAGGGGGGGGCAGAGACCCAGTACTTC. It translates to CASSLEGGAETQYF.

V usage is TRBV9 and J usage is TRBJ1-2; 9 bases map to TRBD1. J gave up 1 base and V 4 bases, and 17 bases lay outside the gene matches. Per germline, CDR1 SGDLS and CDR2 YYNGEE. CDR3 length: 19 residues. The CDR3: CASSHSANHPGQGNYGYTF. In DNA, the CDR3 is TGTGCCAGCAGCCACTCTGCTAATCATCCGGGACAGGGTAACTATGGCTACACCTTC.

The sample holds one count of this clone. The rearrangement uses TRBV7-9 and TRBJ2-1; unclear D gene. Germline V gene data show CDR1 as SEHNR and CDR2 as FQNEAQ (reference sequence). The CDR3 length is 13 residues. V lost 0 bases and J lost 5, with 5 bases in between. The CDR3 DNA is TGTGCCAGCAGCTTAGCACCCAACAATGAGCAGTTCTTC. Residues: CASSLAPNNEQFF.

The rearrangement uses TRBV5-4 and TRBJ2-5, with TRBD2 matching 11 bases. CDR3 length: 16 amino acids. Trimming cost V 2 bases and J 6 bases; bases outside gene matches: 9. Germline V CDR1 and CDR2: SGHNT, YYREEE (reference sequence). The CDR3 region has the DNA TGTGCCAGCAGCTTACCTAGCGGGGGGTTGGAAAAGACCCAGTACTTC. Translation: CASSLPSGGLEKTQYF.

V is TRBV6-1 and J is TRBJ1-5; D gene ambiguous. Germline V gene data show CDR1 as MNHNS and CDR2 as SASEGT. The CDR3 length is 13 residues. V shed 5 bases and J shed 3 bases, with 8 bases lying between them. The CDR3 sequence is CASSLGVNQPQHF. In nucleotides, the CDR3 is TGTGCCAGCAGTCTTGGGGTCAATCAGCCCCAGCATTTT.

The V gene is TRBV5-4, the J gene TRBJ1-2; D unresolved. Trimming took 0 bases from V and 8 from J, leaving 14 bases between them. Germline-derived CDR1 and CDR2 are SGHNT and YYREEE (reference sequence). CDR3 length equals 14 residues. The CDR3 region is CASSLVETSSGYTF. CDR3 DNA: TGTGCCAGCAGCTTGGTCGAGACTTCATCCGGCTACACCTTC.

The gene calls are TRBV5-8 and TRBJ1-5; 7 nucleotides align to TRBD1. V gave up 2 bases and J gave up 9 bases; unmatched junction bases: 2. The CDR3 sequence is 12 residues long. Germline CDR1 is SGHTS and CDR2 is YDEGEE. The DNA of the CDR3 is TGTGCCAGCAGCTTCCGACAGGGGCCCCAGCATTTT. Translating it yields CASSFRQGPQHF.

The genes are TRBV14 and TRBJ2-5; D unresolved. The germline V gene has CDR1 SGHDN and CDR2 FVKESK. The CDR3 sequence is 15 residues long. The ends were cut back, 0 bases at V and 7 bases at J, with 15 bases in the middle. The CDR3 sequence is CASSQDWSPRGTQYF. The CDR3 nucleotides are TGTGCCAGCAGCCAAGATTGGAGTCCTCGAGGGACCCAGTACTTC.

The rearrangement links TRBV28 to TRBJ1-2; 7 bases are shared with TRBD1. Germline trimming cut 5 bases from V and 2 bases from J; bases unmatched to any gene: 5. Germline CDR1 reads MDHEN; CDR2 reads SYDVKM. The length of the CDR3 is 14 residues. In nucleotides, the CDR3 is TGTGCCAGCAGTCGGGACAGTACCAACTATGGCTACACCTTC. This encodes CASSRDSTNYGYTF.

V is TRBV5-4 and J is TRBJ1-5; D gene ambiguous. CDR1 is SGHNT and CDR2 is YYREEE in the germline V gene (reference sequence). This CDR3 is built from 12 residues. The V end was cut by 3 bases, the J end by 3 bases, with 4 bases between. The CDR3 reads CASSYDNQPQHF. The CDR3 nucleotides read TGTGCCAGCAGCTATGACAATCAGCCCCAGCATTTT.

The J gene is TRBJ2-7, the V gene TRBV6-1; D is unresolved. The CDR3 sequence is 15 residues long. Per the germline V gene, CDR1 is MNHNS and CDR2 is SASEGT. V lost 1 base and J 2 bases, leaving 12 bases between the germline ends. The CDR3 DNA reads as TGTGCCAGCAGTGAAGTGTTTGGCAGCCCCTACGAGCAGTACTTC. Its protein product is CASSEVFGSPYEQYF.

As regards this clone: This sample also contains other DNA sequences that code for the same CDR3. The V gene is TRBV5-1, the J gene TRBJ2-5, with 8 bases lining up with TRBD1. The CDR3 contains 14 residues. The trim removed 3 bases at V and 5 bases at J, leaving 6 bases unmatched. CDR1 and CDR2 from the germline V gene are SGHRS and YFSETQ. CDR3 DNA sequence: TGCGCCAGCAGCTCCGGACAGGGCAGGGAGACCCAGTACTTC. This gives the protein CASSSGQGRETQYF.

This clone appeared a few times. The chain recombines TRBV28 with TRBJ1-5, with no clear D. The V gene lost 6 bases and the J gene lost 0 bases, with 3 bases spanning the gap. The CDR3 sequence is 12 residues long. Germline V gene sequence: CDR1 MDHEN, CDR2 SYDVKM. The chain's CDR3 is CASSDSNQPQHF. The CDR3 nucleotides read TGTGCCAGCAGCGATAGCAATCAGCCCCAGCATTTT.